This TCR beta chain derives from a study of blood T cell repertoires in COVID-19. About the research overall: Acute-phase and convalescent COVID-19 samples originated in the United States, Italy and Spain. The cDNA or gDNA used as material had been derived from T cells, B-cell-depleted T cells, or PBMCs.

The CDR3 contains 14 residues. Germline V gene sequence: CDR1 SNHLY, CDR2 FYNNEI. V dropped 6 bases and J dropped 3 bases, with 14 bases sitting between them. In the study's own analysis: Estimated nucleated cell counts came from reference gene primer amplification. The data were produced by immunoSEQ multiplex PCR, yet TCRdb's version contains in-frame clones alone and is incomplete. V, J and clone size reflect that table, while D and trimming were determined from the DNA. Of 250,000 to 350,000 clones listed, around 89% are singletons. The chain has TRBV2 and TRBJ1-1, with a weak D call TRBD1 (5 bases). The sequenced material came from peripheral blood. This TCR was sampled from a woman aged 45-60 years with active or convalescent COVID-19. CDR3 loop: CASSSRQIYTEAFF. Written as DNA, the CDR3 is TGTGCCAGCAGCTCGAGACAGATTTACACTGAAGCTTTCTTT.